Here is one T cell receptor (beta chain) with its context. Antigen: not known. Other DNA sequences in the sample encode the same CDR3. The V and J ends lost 0 bases and 3 bases, in that order; junction bases with no gene match: 0. This CDR3 is 14 amino acids long. Per germline, CDR1 SGHRS and CDR2 YFSETQ. The PCR made use of 60 Vbeta and 13 Jbeta primers. The table came from immunoSEQ multiplex PCR; TCRdb's copy has only in-frame clones and leaves some out. This table holds 100,000 to 150,000 clones, roughly 83% found once. These data are taken from a study of cytomegalovirus exposure and HLA in healthy donors. Study background: A preliminary data release comprised 70 million to 95 million unique TCRs obtained from HLA-typed donors. Broader study findings: Most TCR sequences proved rare, with some public TCRs found in many donors. Indistinguishability led to the exclusion of some V segments, TRBV6-2 and TRBV6-3 included.

This clonotype was obtained from a man aged 40-50 years in good health and CMV-seronegative. The chain combines TRBV5-1 with TRBJ2-3; 8 bases are shared with TRBD1. The sequenced sample was PBMCs. The CDR3 here is CASSLGTGTDTQYF. For the CDR3, the DNA is TGCGCCAGCAGCTTGGGGACAGGGACAGATACGCAGTATTTT.